This T cell receptor beta chain is from a study of cytomegalovirus exposure and HLA in healthy donors. About the research overall: The Caucasian-associated ancestry cluster contained 81% of the roughly 370 genotyped donors.

PCR employed 60 Vbeta and 13 Jbeta primers. The protocol was immunoSEQ multiplex PCR, while the TCRdb copy is restricted to in-frame clones and leaves out a portion. The top ten hold approximately 0.5% of the sample, which has 210,000 or so clones, 82% seen once. Donors likely had unrecorded immune exposures despite being nominally healthy when sampled. The CDR3 has 14 amino acids. V was shortened by 2 bases and J by 4 bases, with 11 bases between the two germline ends. Germline CDR1 reads SNHLY; CDR2 reads FYNNEI. This clone was found once. Sequenced: PBMCs. This TCR derives from a woman aged 35 to 49 in good health and CMV-seronegative. This chain connects TRBV2 to TRBJ1-1; no definite D call. CDR3 loop: CASSEFEWSTEAFF. In nucleotides, the CDR3 is TGTGCCAGCAGTGAATTCGAGTGGAGCACTGAAGCTTTCTTT.